This TCR beta chain was recorded in a study of Ad26.COV2.S vaccination and SARS-CoV-2 variants. As for the study in general: A participant enrolled in the COV1001 Ad26.COV2.S trial arm provided the sample. Study-wide points: After vaccination, substantial breadth of spike-specific CD8+ and CD4+ responses was reported.

Treatment defined: roughly 20 received Ad26.COV2.S at low or high dose, single or two shots; 5 received placebo; per-sample allocation not given. Sample collection was performed on day 63 after the first vaccine or placebo injection. Built on an Ad26 vector, the vaccine expressed Wuhan-strain SARS-CoV-2 spike. About this clone itself: What it recognizes is unknown.

Assay: immunoSEQ multiplex PCR; the TCRdb copy retains only in-frame clones and omits some. The table records 410,000 or so clones, 80% to 95% of them present only once. The CDR3 totals 17 residues. Germline assignment: CDR1 SEHNR and CDR2 FQNEAQ (reference sequence). V lost 7 bases to trimming and J lost 4 bases, with 26 bases between them. Sequenced material: peripheral blood, taken in a trial of Ad26.COV2.S vaccine versus placebo. The source is a person between 18 and 59 years old who received the Ad26.COV2.S COVID-19 vaccine or a placebo. J is TRBJ2-7 and V is TRBV7-9; D is undetermined. The DNA of the CDR3 is TGTGCCAGCACCGATGTGGCAGGACGGGTTGGAACGTACGAGCAGTACTTC. Translating it yields CASTDVAGRVGTYEQYF.